The 3 T cell receptor beta chains in this list originate from one sample, sequenced in a study of blood T cell repertoires in COVID-19. Profiling relied on immunoSEQ multiplex PCR, and the TCRdb table lists in-frame clones only, not all of them. The sample consists of 300,000 to 400,000 clones, approximately 85% of them appearing once. The sequenced material came from peripheral blood. Source of these receptors: a human donor in a cohort sampled during active COVID-19.

This rearrangement joins TRBV27 to TRBJ2-7, with TRBD1 matching over 8 bases. J gave up 0 bases and V 7 bases, and 8 bases lay outside the gene matches. Germline lookup yields CDR1 MNHEY and CDR2 SMNVEV (reference sequence). The CDR3 spans 15 residues. CDR3 in amino acids: CASKPSGQASYEQYF. Here the CDR3 DNA reads TGTGCCAGCAAACCTTCGGGACAGGCCTCCTACGAGCAGTACTTC.

The chain is built from TRBV30 and TRBJ2-2; a possible D gene is TRBD1 (6 bases). V lost 7 bases and J 4 bases, leaving 13 bases between the germline ends. The CDR3 totals 13 residues. Per germline, CDR1 GTSNPN and CDR2 SVGIG (reference sequence). The CDR3 region is CASLDRSTGELFF. CDR3 sequence (DNA): TGTGCCTCCCTTGACAGGTCCACCGGGGAGCTGTTTTTT.

The chain is built from TRBV4-1 and TRBJ1-2; D might be TRBD1 (5 bases). Trimming took 2 bases from V and 4 from J, leaving 17 bases between them. CDR3 length: 16 residues. Germline V gene sequence: CDR1 MGHRA, CDR2 YSYEKL. Here the CDR3 DNA reads TGCGCCAGCAGCCAACCAAAGGGCGGGGGAGTCTATGGCTACACCTTC. As protein: CASSQPKGGGVYGYTF.